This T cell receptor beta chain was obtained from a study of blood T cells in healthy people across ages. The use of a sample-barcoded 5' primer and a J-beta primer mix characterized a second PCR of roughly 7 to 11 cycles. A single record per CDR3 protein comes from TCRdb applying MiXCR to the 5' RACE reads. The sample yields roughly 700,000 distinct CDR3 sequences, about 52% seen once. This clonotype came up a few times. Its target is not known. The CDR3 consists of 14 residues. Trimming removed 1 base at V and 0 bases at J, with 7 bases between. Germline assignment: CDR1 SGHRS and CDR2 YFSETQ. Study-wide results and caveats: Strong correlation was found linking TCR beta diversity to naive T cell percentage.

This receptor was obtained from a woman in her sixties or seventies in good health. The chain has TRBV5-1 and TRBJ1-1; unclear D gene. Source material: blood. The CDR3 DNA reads TGCGCCAGCAGCTTGACAAGGATGAACACTGAAGCTTTCTTT. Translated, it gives CASSLTRMNTEAFF.